The 9 T cell receptor beta chains below all came from one sample that was sequenced in a study of cytomegalovirus exposure and HLA in healthy donors. This table comes from immunoSEQ multiplex PCR, and its TCRdb copy is limited to in-frame clones, with some not included. The sample consists of some 340,000 clones, approximately 90% of them appearing once. The sample was PBMCs. The origin of the receptors is a woman aged 25 to 45 in good health and CMV-seropositive.

The chain links TRBV4-2 to TRBJ1-6, with 8 bases lining up with TRBD1. Germline values: CDR1 LGHNA, CDR2 YNFKEQ. V dropped 1 base and J dropped 7; count of bases not matched to a gene: 0. The CDR3 sequence is 14 residues long. DNA of the CDR3: TGTGCCAGCAGCCAAGGGACAGGGAATTCACCCCTCCACTTT. Its translation is CASSQGTGNSPLHF.

The chain is built from TRBV10-3 and TRBJ2-7; tentative D call: TRBD2 (6 bases). The CDR3 has 13 residues. V was cut by 10 bases and J by 2 bases, with 15 bases left in between. The V gene's germline CDR1 is ENHRY and CDR2 SYGVKD. This CDR3 reads CATKDQRAYEQYF. The CDR3 DNA sequence: TGTGCCACCAAGGACCAGCGGGCCTACGAGCAGTACTTC.

This clone was recorded once. The rearrangement joins TRBV4-3 to TRBJ2-7; weak D call: TRBD2 (6 bases). This CDR3 is 17 amino acids long. V was cut by 0 bases and J by 3 bases, with 18 bases left in between. Germline loops: CDR1 LGHNA, CDR2 YSLEER. CDR3 protein: CASSQERGSGPHYEQYF. Written as DNA, the CDR3 is TGCGCCAGCAGCCAAGAACGGGGGAGTGGCCCCCACTACGAGCAGTACTTC.

The V call is TRBV28, the J call TRBJ2-7; 8 nucleotides match TRBD1. Trimming cost V 6 bases and J 1 base; bases outside gene matches: 2. The length of the CDR3 is 13 residues. CDR1 is MDHEN, CDR2 SYDVKM, per germline. CDR3 sequence (DNA): TGTGCCAGCAGACGACAGGGGTCCTACGAGCAGTACTTC. It is translated as CASRRQGSYEQYF.

The chain recombines TRBV5-6 with TRBJ2-7; tentative D call: TRBD2 (5 bases). CDR1 is SGHDT, CDR2 YYEEEE, per germline. This CDR3 comprises 15 residues. V was trimmed by 4 bases and J by 0 bases, leaving 14 bases between them. The CDR3 here is CASSRPEAYSYEQYF. The CDR3 bases are TGTGCCAGCAGCCGTCCGGAGGCCTACTCCTACGAGCAGTACTTC.

The chain has TRBV4-3 and TRBJ1-3; possibly TRBD1 for D (6 bases). This CDR3 has 15 residues. The V and J ends lost 1 base and 3 bases respectively, with 10 bases between them. CDR1 and CDR2 (germline): LGHNA, YSLEER. CDR3 loop: CASSQADSIGNTIYF. CDR3 bases: TGCGCCAGCAGCCAAGCGGACAGTATTGGAAACACCATATATTTT.

CDR3 in amino acids: CASSPRLAVSSYNEQFF. The CDR3 DNA follows: TGTGCCAGCAGCCCCCGACTAGCGGTAAGCTCCTACAATGAGCAGTTCTTC. The V call is TRBV9, the J call TRBJ2-1; 9 positions match TRBD2. Germline V lookup: CDR1 SGDLS, CDR2 YYNGEE. The CDR3 extends over 17 amino acids. The junction had 8 bases not matched to a gene; V was cut back by 4 bases and J by 0 bases.

This chain uses TRBV13 with TRBJ2-5, with D perhaps TRBD1 (7 bases). The CDR3 contains 17 residues. Germline V gene data show CDR1 as PRHDT and CDR2 as FYEKMQ (reference sequence). V lost 5 bases, J lost 5 bases, and 24 bases lay in between. CDR3 bases: TGTGCCAGCAGCAACCGTGGGGGGACAGAGACGTGGGAGACCCAGTACTTC. Its protein is CASSNRGGTETWETQYF.

This sequence joins TRBV23-1 and TRBJ2-1; the D is unclear. TRBV23-1 is an open reading frame, and its role is uncertain. This CDR3 is 16 amino acids long. Trimming took 6 bases from V and 9 from J, leaving 24 bases between them. CDR3 DNA sequence: TGCGCCAGCAGCCGAAGAGTTAGCTCTAATTCGGGTGAGCAGTTCTTC. Translation gives CASSRRVSSNSGEQFF.